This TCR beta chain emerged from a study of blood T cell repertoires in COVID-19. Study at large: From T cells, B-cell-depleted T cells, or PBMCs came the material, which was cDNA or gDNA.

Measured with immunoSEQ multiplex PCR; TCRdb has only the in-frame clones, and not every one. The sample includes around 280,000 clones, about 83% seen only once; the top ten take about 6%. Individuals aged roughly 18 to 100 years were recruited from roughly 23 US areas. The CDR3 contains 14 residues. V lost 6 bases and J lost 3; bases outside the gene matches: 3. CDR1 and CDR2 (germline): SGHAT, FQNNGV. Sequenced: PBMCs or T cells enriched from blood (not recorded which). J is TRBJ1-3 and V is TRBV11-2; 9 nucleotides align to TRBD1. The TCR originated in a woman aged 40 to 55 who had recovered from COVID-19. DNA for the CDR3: TGTGCCAGCAGAAGGACAGGGGATGGAAACACCATATATTTT. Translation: CASRRTGDGNTIYF.